Each of the 27 T cell receptor beta chains below was sequenced from the same sample in a study of OX40 agonist ivuxolimab in advanced cancers. Method: immunoSEQ multiplex PCR; TCRdb's copy keeps in-frame clones and lacks some. The data contain roughly 60,000 clones, 70% to 90% of them singletons. The sample consisted of CD4+ or CD8+ T cells sorted from blood, taken in a trial of the OX40 agonist ivuxolimab. All receptors derive from an adult with an advanced solid tumor such as melanoma, head and neck, liver or kidney cancer.

V gene TRBV7-2 combines with J gene TRBJ2-7; no reliable D call. Trimming cost V 5 bases and J 3 bases, with 17 bases left between them. Germline CDR1 reads SGHTA; CDR2 reads FQGNSA. The CDR3 is 15 residues long. The CDR3 region is CASSPHDFAGYEQYF. In nucleotides, the CDR3 is TGTGCCAGCAGCCCACACGACTTCGCAGGCTACGAGCAGTACTTC.

This clone came up once. The V gene is TRBV10-3, the J gene TRBJ2-2, with D possibly TRBD2 on 5 matching bases. The CDR3 contains 12 residues. Trimming shortened V by 6 bases and J by 5 bases, and 7 bases separated the two germline ends. Germline assignment: CDR1 ENHRY and CDR2 SYGVKD. CDR3 amino acids: CAISPGTGELFF. The CDR3 nucleotides are TGTGCCATCAGCCCGGGGACCGGGGAGCTGTTTTTT.

V and J are TRBV11-3 and TRBJ2-7; D is unclear. In germline, CDR1 is SGHNT, CDR2 YENEEA. The CDR3 is made up of 13 amino acids. V was trimmed by 5 bases and J by 0 bases, leaving 8 bases between them. CDR3 protein: CASSGDNSYEQYF. For the CDR3, the DNA is TGTGCCAGCAGCGGTGACAACTCCTACGAGCAGTACTTC.

V usage is TRBV19 and J usage is TRBJ1-5; maybe TRBD1 (5 bases). Germline CDR1 reads LNHDA; CDR2 reads SQIVND (reference sequence). The CDR3 loop spans 13 amino acids. V was trimmed by 10 bases and J by 3 bases, leaving 13 bases between them. CDR3 coding DNA: TGTGCCACCGTTCAGGGTTTCAATCAGCCCCAGCATTTT. Translation gives CATVQGFNQPQHF. Full variable domain (remainder filled in from reference TRBV19 and TRBJ1-5): DGGITQSPKYLFRKEGQNVTLSCEQNLNHDAMYWYRQDPGQGLRLIYYSQIVNDFQKGDIAEGYSVSREKKESFPLTVTSAQKNPTAFYLCATVQGFNQPQHFGDGTRLSIL.

The J gene is TRBJ2-3, the V gene TRBV7-8, with D possibly matching TRBD2 (6 bases). Looked up from germline, CDR1 is SGHVS and CDR2 is FQNEAQ. The CDR3 covers 15 residues. V lost 5 bases to trimming and J lost 5 bases, with 17 bases between them. The CDR3 sequence is CASSRRDSEGDTQYF. The CDR3, as DNA: TGTGCCAGCAGCCGACGGGACTCAGAGGGAGATACGCAGTATTTT.

V gene TRBV9 combines with J gene TRBJ2-7; TRBD1 or TRBD2 may be the D gene (5 bases each). The V gene lost 4 bases and the J gene lost 0 bases, with 14 bases spanning the gap. The CDR3 contains 15 residues. The germline V gene has CDR1 SGDLS and CDR2 YYNGEE. The CDR3 sequence: CASSQGDQSSYEQYF. The CDR3 DNA reads as TGTGCCAGCAGCCAAGGGGACCAGAGCTCCTACGAGCAGTACTTC.

V is TRBV12-5 and J is TRBJ2-1; 9 nucleotides match TRBD2. CDR1 LGHNT and CDR2 FRNRAP come from the germline V gene. The V gene end was trimmed by 6 bases and the J gene end by 8 bases; junction bases not matched to a gene: 11. The CDR3 runs 15 residues. The CDR3 DNA reads as TGTGCTAGTGGCCTCCGCGGGAGGGCCGGGGATGAGCAGTTCTTC. It translates to CASGLRGRAGDEQFF.

V usage is TRBV18 and J usage is TRBJ1-1; 7 nucleotides align to TRBD1. The ends lost 4 bases at V and 4 bases at J; junction bases unmatched: 6. The length of the CDR3 is 14 residues. Germline lookup yields CDR1 KGHSH and CDR2 LQKENI. As DNA, the CDR3 is TGTGCCAGCTCACGAACGACAGGGAGCACTGAAGCTTTCTTT. This encodes CASSRTTGSTEAFF. Drawing the rest from reference TRBV18 and TRBJ1-1, the complete variable domain is NAGVMQNPRHLVRRRGQEARLRCSPMKGHSHVYWYRQLPEEGLKFMVYLQKENIIDESGMPKERFSAEFPKEGPSILRIQQVVRGDSAAYFCASSRTTGSTEAFFGQGTRLTVV.

The rearrangement links TRBV30 to TRBJ2-3, with 9 bases lining up with TRBD1. The CDR3 runs 15 residues. The J segment lost 4 bases and the V segment lost 4 bases, leaving 9 bases of the junction unmatched. Germline-derived CDR1 and CDR2 are GTSNPN and SVGIG (reference sequence). In DNA, the CDR3 is TGTGCCTGGAAGGGACAGGGTGTATTTTCAGATACGCAGTATTTT. As protein: CAWKGQGVFSDTQYF.

The gene calls are TRBV5-4 and TRBJ2-7, with 10 bases lining up with TRBD1. V shed 4 bases, J shed 4 bases, and the junction held 5 bases outside the gene matches. CDR3 length: 14 amino acids. In germline, CDR1 is SGHNT, CDR2 YYREEE (reference sequence). CDR3 protein: CASSPGQGFYEQYF. CDR3 DNA sequence: TGTGCCAGCAGCCCGGGACAGGGGTTTTACGAGCAGTACTTC.

The rearrangement links TRBV14 to TRBJ2-1; no clear D gene. CDR3 length equals 11 residues. Trimming pared 2 bases from V and 9 bases from J, leaving 5 bases between. In germline, CDR1 is SGHDN, CDR2 FVKESK. The DNA of the CDR3 is TGTGCCAGCAGCCAAAAGATTGAGCAGTTCTTC. It codes for CASSQKIEQFF.

The chain carries TRBV11-2 and TRBJ1-1; D is perhaps TRBD1 (5 bases). Germline V lookup: CDR1 SGHAT, CDR2 FQNNGV. The germline V and J ends were trimmed by 2 bases and 12 bases, with 13 bases remaining between them. This CDR3 spans 12 amino acids. CDR3 in amino acids: CASSLPGRGSFF. CDR3 DNA: TGTGCCAGCAGCTTACCGGGCCGGGGGTCTTTCTTT. Drawing the rest from reference TRBV11-2 and TRBJ1-1, the complete variable domain is EAGVAQSPRYKIIEKRQSVAFWCNPISGHATLYWYQQILGQGPKLLIQFQNNGVVDDSQLPKDRFSAERLKGVDSTLKIQPAKLEDSAVYLCASSLPGRGSFFGQGTRLTVV.

V gene TRBV11-2 combines with J gene TRBJ2-1, with D unresolved. The germline V gene encodes CDR1 SGHAT and CDR2 FQNNGV. Deletions cut 1 base from V and 7 bases from J, with 11 bases between. The CDR3 is made up of 14 amino acids. CDR3 loop: CASSLGSRLNEQFF. CDR3 nucleotide sequence: TGTGCCAGCAGCTTAGGAAGCCGATTAAATGAGCAGTTCTTC. Full variable domain (missing parts from reference TRBV11-2 and TRBJ2-1): EAGVAQSPRYKIIEKRQSVAFWCNPISGHATLYWYQQILGQGPKLLIQFQNNGVVDDSQLPKDRFSAERLKGVDSTLKIQPAKLEDSAVYLCASSLGSRLNEQFFGPGTRLTVL.

The chain couples TRBV27 to TRBJ1-1; 8 positions match TRBD1. The V and J ends lost 4 bases and 5 bases, in that order; junction bases with no gene match: 6. This CDR3 is 14 amino acids long. CDR1 is MNHEY, CDR2 SMNVEV, per germline (reference sequence). This CDR3 reads CASSYQGAGTEAFF. The CDR3 bases are TGTGCCAGCAGTTACCAGGGGGCAGGGACTGAAGCTTTCTTT.

V is TRBV5-1 and J is TRBJ1-1; tentatively, D is TRBD1 (6 bases). CDR3 length: 14 residues. CDR1 is SGHRS and CDR2 is YFSETQ in the germline V gene. Trimming pared 3 bases from V and 2 bases from J, leaving 11 bases between. The CDR3 nucleotides read TGCGCCAGCAGCTGGGGGGGCAGAAACACTGAAGCTTTCTTT. The encoded protein is CASSWGGRNTEAFF. Combining the CDR3 with reference TRBV5-1 and TRBJ1-1 gives the whole variable domain KAGVTQTPRYLIKTRGQQVTLSCSPISGHRSVSWYQQTPGQGLQFLFEYFSETQRNKGNFPGRFSGRQFSNSRSEMNVSTLELGDSALYLCASSWGGRNTEAFFGQGTRLTVV.

The chain carries TRBV5-4 and TRBJ2-7, with a tentative D call TRBD1 (6 bases). V shed 2 bases and J shed 7 bases, with 22 bases lying between them. Germline CDR1 reads SGHNT; CDR2 reads YYREEE (reference sequence). There are 16 residues in the CDR3. The CDR3 DNA reads as TGTGCCAGCAGCTTATTGGGGATTCAGGGGTTCGGGGAGCAGTACTTC. As protein: CASSLLGIQGFGEQYF.

The V call is TRBV11-2, the J call TRBJ2-1; TRBD2 aligns across 7 bases. Germline V gene data show CDR1 as SGHAT and CDR2 as FQNNGV. CDR3 length: 15 residues. After removal of 7 bases from V and 9 bases from J, the junction contained 15 bases not matched to a gene. The CDR3: CASTLERGSQGEQFF. The CDR3 DNA is TGTGCCAGCACCCTCGAGCGCGGGAGCCAGGGTGAGCAGTTCTTC.

The V gene is TRBV7-2, the J gene TRBJ2-7; TRBD2 aligns across 9 bases. Trimming at V came to 4 bases and at J to 3 bases, leaving 7 bases not matched to a gene. This CDR3 contains 15 residues. The germline CDR1 and CDR2 sequences are SGHTA and FQGNSA. The DNA for the CDR3 is TGTGCCAGCAGCTCCAATCCTAGCGGGAACTACGAGCAGTACTTC. Amino acid sequence: CASSSNPSGNYEQYF.

The V call is TRBV28, the J call TRBJ1-1, with 8 bases that match TRBD1. The germline gives CDR1 MDHEN, CDR2 SYDVKM. The length of the CDR3 is 14 residues. V shed 5 bases and J 11 bases; nucleotides not matched to a gene: 13. In DNA form, the CDR3 reads TGTGCCAGCAGTATAACAGACAGGGGACGGCGTGCTTTCTTT. Amino acids: CASSITDRGRRAFF.

This rearrangement joins TRBV5-6 to TRBJ2-7; D is perhaps TRBD2 (5 bases). CDR3 length: 14 amino acids. Germline lookup yields CDR1 SGHDT and CDR2 YYEEEE. With 1 base removed from V and 5 bases from J, the gap between germline ends came to 13 bases. In DNA form, the CDR3 reads TGTGCCAGCAGCTTGTCTTTTTCGGGAAACGAGCAGTACTTC. This translates into CASSLSFSGNEQYF.

The chain links TRBV7-9 to TRBJ2-1, with TRBD1 identical over 8 bases. V was clipped by 5 bases and J by 5 bases; unmatched bases: 11. The germline V gene encodes CDR1 SEHNR and CDR2 FQNEAQ (reference sequence). The CDR3 runs to 16 residues. CDR3 sequence (DNA): TGTGCCAGCAGCATCACAGACTCGACAGGGGACAATGAGCAGTTCTTC. Encoded protein: CASSITDSTGDNEQFF. The variable domain in full, completed from reference TRBV7-9 and TRBJ2-1, reads DTGVSQNPRHKITKRGQNVTFRCDPISEHNRLYWYRQTLGQGPEFLTYFQNEAQLEKSRLLSDRFSAERPKGSFSTLEIQRTEQGDSAMYLCASSITDSTGDNEQFFGPGTRLTVL.

The chain links TRBV7-8 to TRBJ2-1; 8 nucleotides line up with TRBD2. This CDR3 has 16 amino acids. Germline lookup yields CDR1 SGHVS and CDR2 FQNEAQ. After removal of 2 bases from V and 7 bases from J, the junction contained 10 bases not matched to a gene. DNA of the CDR3: TGTGCCAGCAGCTTATACGGGAGGGCGGTCGGGAATGAGCAGTTCTTC. It is translated as CASSLYGRAVGNEQFF.

The chain uses TRBV2 and TRBJ2-7; no clear D gene. There are 12 residues in the CDR3. Germline V gene sequence: CDR1 SNHLY, CDR2 FYNNEI. With 6 bases removed from V and 4 bases from J, the gap between germline ends came to 10 bases. The CDR3 protein is CASSYGVYEQYF. CDR3 DNA: TGTGCCAGCAGCTACGGCGTATACGAGCAGTACTTC.

The chain joins TRBV19 to TRBJ2-2; no firm D call. This CDR3 has 16 amino acids. V lost 4 bases and J lost 0, with 12 bases in between. The germline V gene encodes CDR1 LNHDA and CDR2 SQIVND (reference sequence). The CDR3 protein is CASSTWNEANTGELFF. The CDR3 nucleotides are TGTGCCAGTAGTACTTGGAACGAAGCGAACACCGGGGAGCTGTTTTTT.

V is TRBV9 and J is TRBJ2-1, with 8 bases matching TRBD1. Germline V CDR1 and CDR2: SGDLS, YYNGEE. Germline trimming cut 5 bases from V and 0 bases from J; bases unmatched to any gene: 4. The CDR3 consists of 15 residues. This CDR3 is CASSPTGVSYNEQFF. CDR3 coding DNA: TGTGCCAGCAGTCCGACAGGGGTCTCCTACAATGAGCAGTTCTTC.

The V call is TRBV5-1, the J call TRBJ2-6, with TRBD1 as a possible D gene (6 bases). Germline lookup yields CDR1 SGHRS and CDR2 YFSETQ. V gave up 4 bases and J gave up 2 bases, with 16 bases separating them. The CDR3 runs to 17 residues. In nucleotides, the CDR3 is TGCGCCAGCAGCGACTTCAGGGGATCCCCTGGGGCCAACGTCCTGACTTTC. Translated: CASSDFRGSPGANVLTF.

V is TRBV29-1 and J is TRBJ2-1, with D possibly being TRBD2 (5 bases). CDR3 size: 12 residues. Germline lookup yields CDR1 SQVTM and CDR2 ANQGSEA. V lost 6 bases and J lost 7, with 13 bases in between. In nucleotides, the CDR3 is TGCAGCGTCGGGGAGATTAGGAATGAGCAGTTCTTC. Amino acid sequence: CSVGEIRNEQFF.